This T cell receptor (beta chain) emerged from a study of shared clonotypes between healthy human individuals (dated by TCRdb to about 2020). Regarding the research as a whole: A couple of women and three men aged 18 to 49 years were included in the cohort. Per donor, three plates each were used for CD4 naive and CD4 memory, two for CD8 naive, and one for CD8 memory. Each donor's leukapheresis produced roughly between roughly 0.9 and 8.9 billion PBMCs. To estimate repertoire size and how much clonotypes are shared between individuals, the study performed deep sequencing of blood TCR repertoires from five healthy adults. Different laboratories and diverse techniques were used to prepare libraries and sequence TCR repertoires, to increase sequencing depth and limit assay-specific biases.

Using the deep immunoSEQ assay, multiplex PCR amplified TCR CDR3 regions from genomic DNA. For each cell subset, the extracted genomic DNA was distributed evenly across all wells of several immunoSEQ 96-well plates, and each plate served as one replicate. Each replicate PCR for sorted subsets received roughly 0.2 ug genomic DNA, equal to roughly 30,000 T cell genomes. The purified libraries were quantified using a Qubit 3.0 fluorometer, sized with a Bioanalyzer 2100, and then quantified again using the KAPA Library Quantification kit. Every immunoSEQ 96-well plate was sequenced on a separate single-read 150-cycle Illumina NextSeq 550 flow cell. The original pipeline was this. Because only junctional sequences without quality scores were contained in the immunoSEQ output, filtering matching that applied to full-length reads could not be performed. Sequences were annotated with PyIR, a Python wrapper for IgBLAST v1.9, and V/J genes and CDR3 were assigned using IMGT germline references. Reads with weak V/J assignments (E-value above 1e-6), missing CDR3, stop codons, out-of-frame junctions, or ambiguous translated residues were removed. V3J clonotypes were defined as sequences sharing an identical inferred V gene, J gene, and CDR3 amino acid sequence. Percentage overlap between repertoires was calculated by dividing the number of shared unique clonotypes by the size of the smaller repertoire. RTK rarefaction, the Chao1 estimator, and Recon v2.1 estimates of unobserved clonotypes were used to assess repertoire richness. Generation probabilities were computed with OLGA for all TCRbeta clonotypes obtained by the gDNA method from a few donors. TCRdb's version of the immuneACCESS table is confined to in-frame rearrangements and falls short of the full clone set. An unresolved V gene accounts for under half of the shortfall where checked; the remainder is of unknown origin. The V and J calls and clone size are taken from that table; D and trimming were inferred from the DNA. The sample records approximately 2.1 million clones, 93% of which are singletons. Together, the top ten hold 0.35% to 0.45% of the sample.

The germline V gene provides CDR1 MNHNS and CDR2 SASEGT. The CDR3 measures 13 amino acids from cysteine to phenylalanine. This entry keeps only the CDR3 DNA: 39 bases, framed from base 1. V is cut by 2 bases and J by 7 bases, and the space between the germline ends is 11 bases. Donors were healthy HIV-negative adults with no recently reported acute infections or vaccinations. Every donor was a Caucasian adult residing in Nashville, Tennessee, USA. CD4+ T cells were enriched by magnetic negative selection, after which naive cells were positively selected on CD45RA and the negative fraction was taken as the memory subset. After blood collection by leukapheresis, PBMCs were isolated using Ficoll-Histopaque density gradient centrifugation and then cryopreserved in the vapor phase of liquid nitrogen. Analytical flow cytometry was used to check the purity and quantity of each magnetically sorted T cell population. Genomic DNA was isolated from each sorted fraction and quantified by UV absorbance on a Nanodrop 2000c.

In regard to this clone: Its cognate antigen has yet to be identified. No base quality values were provided; no much bigger clone lies one nucleotide off.

The paper as a whole reports these results and caveats: Pairwise subsampling led to the expectation that sequencing depth would affect the degree of clonotype sharing among donors. Only blood was sampled, and tissue TCR repertoires likely differ from those in blood. Because the study included only a small number of donors, the genetic and exposure-history diversity represented was limited. Larger estimated clonotype richness was generally found for naive subsets than for memory subsets. Rarefaction of sorted-subset datasets indicated incomplete sequencing despite the large sequencing depth. Clonotypes shared by all four sorted-subset donors showed higher generation probabilities than non-shared clonotypes. About 5% of naive CD4, around 3.5% of naive CD8, 2% to 2.5% of memory CD4, and about 0.4% of memory CD8 clonotypes were shared across several donors.

This chain is built from TRBV6-1 and TRBJ1-2, and the D gene may be TRBD1, 6 bases matching. Material: naive CD4+ T cells from PBMCs. The cell subset or site label, as the study defines it: CD45RA+ positively selected. The source is a man younger than 35 in good health. Some clones in this sample may be carry-over from other donors' samples. The DNA is TGTGCCAGCAGTGAACAAGGCAGGGGTGGCTACACCTTC. Its translation reads: CASSEQGRGGYTF.